This TCR beta chain was identified during a study of T cell changes during pregnancy in multiple sclerosis. The CDR3 is made up of 12 amino acids. The data were produced by immunoSEQ multiplex PCR, yet TCRdb's version contains in-frame clones alone and is incomplete. The sample lists roughly 75,000 clones; under 95% were seen once. The clonotype was recovered from a female donor in good health, enrolled as a control in a pregnancy study. The rearrangement joins TRBV12-2 to TRBJ2-3; no DNA check was done on the table's D call, TRBD2. TRBV12-2 is a documented pseudogene. This specimen consisted of peripheral blood, obtained after pregnancy. The CDR3 here is CAASPVFDTQYF. The CDR3 DNA reads TGTGCTGCTAGCCCGGTATTTGATACGCAGTATTTT.